This TCR beta chain comes out of a study of T cell responses to AZD1222 COVID-19 vaccine (dated by TCRdb to about 2021). Regarding the research as a whole: AZD1222 recipients whose second dose came at about 4 weeks and those whose second dose came at about 12 weeks were combined into one group, since spike-specific TCR depth and breadth did not differ between the two schedules. A total of around 240 trial participants underwent TCR sequencing, of whom about 200 had received two doses of AZD1222 and 26 had received two doses of the MenACWY control vaccine. Trial participants were enrolled by age into 18-55, 56-69 and 70-plus year subgroups, with roughly 160, 29 and 62 TCR-sequenced participants respectively.

The sample's time point, from its label and the paper: baseline before first vaccination. Samples from vaccinated people were obtained from the UK trials COV001 and COV002, which included a single-blind randomized controlled phase 2/3 trial of AZD1222 (ChAdOx1 nCoV-19) in healthy adults. Trial participant PBMC samples were collected at day 0 and day 28 after the second dose for TCRbeta chain sequencing. Compared with germline, V lacks 9 bases and J lacks 8 bases; bases without a gene match: 8. CDR1 MNHEY and CDR2 SVGAGI are derived from the germline V gene. Its CDR3 holds 12 amino acids, cysteine through phenylalanine. CDR3 DNA is the only sequence kept; it has 36 bases, read in frame from the first base. Details on this clone: Its binding antigen is unknown. Base qualities were left out, and no much larger clone turns up one base away.

The CDR3 regions of human TCRbeta chains were subjected to immunosequencing. Per the source publication's procedure: TCRs in the repertoires were matched against a reference library of SARS-CoV-2-specific TCRs that had been generated with the MIRA antigen-specificity platform. Breadth was defined as the fraction of unique TCRs that were SARS-CoV-2-associated. Depth was defined as the fraction of total T cells that were SARS-CoV-2-associated. Using the MIRA data, each spike-specific TCR was assigned both to the spike region to which the TCR was reactive and to a CD4 or CD8 class. Log10-transformed breadth and depth values were compared by one-way ANOVA with Sidak's multiple comparisons tests. In TCRdb, the immuneACCESS table is reduced to in-frame sequences with V and J assigned. These tables do not hold every clone; where another copy was compared, an unresolved V gene accounts for under half, and the others remain unexplained. For V, J and clone size, that table is used; D and trimming come from the DNA. The sample table contains about 99,000 clones; only one count was recorded for about 89% of them. The ten largest make up under 20% of the sample.

Overall study outcomes, separate from this receptor: Conclusions about previously exposed vaccinees were limited because only a handful of AZD1222 recipients were SARS-CoV-2 seropositive at baseline. Nearly half of unique spike-specific TCRs reportedly recognized epitopes outside regions mutated in the B.1.351 and B.1.1.7 variants. The whole spike protein was spanned by vaccine-associated CD4 TCRs, and dominant responses were seen in regions 160-218 and 743-854. A significant rise in spike-specific TCR breadth and depth was observed after two AZD1222 doses relative to day 0 and relative to MenACWY recipients. In the small 56-69-year group, the increase in depth fell short of significance, most likely because of low power. No day 14 peak-response samples were available, so repertoires were characterized only after the peak T cell response. Most participants were white British and females outnumbered males, and the authors suggested that clonal diversity may have been underestimated.

The chain is made from TRBV6-5 and TRBJ1-2, with TRBD1 matching 8 junction bases. The TCR comes from an adult in good health. The source material was peripheral blood, sampled on day 0 of AZD1222 vaccination. DNA sequence: TGTGCCAGTACCCAGGGGGCGCGAGGCTACACCTTC. This gives the protein CASTQGARGYTF.